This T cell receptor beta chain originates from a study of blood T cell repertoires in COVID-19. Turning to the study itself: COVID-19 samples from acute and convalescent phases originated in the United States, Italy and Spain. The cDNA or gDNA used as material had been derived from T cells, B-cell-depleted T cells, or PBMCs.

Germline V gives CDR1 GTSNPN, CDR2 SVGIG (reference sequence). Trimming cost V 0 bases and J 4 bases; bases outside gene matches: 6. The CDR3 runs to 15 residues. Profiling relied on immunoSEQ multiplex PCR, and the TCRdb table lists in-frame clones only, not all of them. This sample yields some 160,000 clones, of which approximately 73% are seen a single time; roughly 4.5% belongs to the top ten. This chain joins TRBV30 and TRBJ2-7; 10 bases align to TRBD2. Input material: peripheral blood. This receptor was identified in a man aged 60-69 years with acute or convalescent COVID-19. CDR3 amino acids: CAWSVRTSGYYEQYF. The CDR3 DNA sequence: TGTGCCTGGAGTGTACGGACTAGCGGTTATTACGAGCAGTACTTC.